Included here is one T cell receptor beta chain sequence, with context. The V end was cut by 1 base, the J end by 7 bases, with 5 bases between. The germline V gene encodes CDR1 MDHEN and CDR2 SYDVKM. The CDR3 runs 12 residues. The sample belongs to a study of blood T cell repertoires in COVID-19. Study context: Specimens from acute and convalescent COVID-19 originated in the United States, Italy and Spain.

In the original processing: Amplification of reference gene primers was used by the study to estimate nucleated cell counts. Measured with immunoSEQ multiplex PCR; TCRdb has only the in-frame clones, and not every one. D and trimming come from the DNA, and the V and J calls and clone size come from that table. The data show around 300,000 clones, 87% seen once. Material for sequencing was peripheral blood. This chain joins TRBV28 and TRBJ2-1; D unclear. The clonotype comes from a man between 18 and 29 years old with active or convalescent COVID-19. This CDR3 is CASSLSRNEQFF. The CDR3 nucleotides read TGTGCCAGCAGTTTATCCCGGAATGAGCAGTTCTTC.